The 17 T cell receptor beta chains listed next were all sequenced from one sample in a study of monozygotic twins with inflammatory bowel disease. Using the 5' RACE reads, TCRdb records one entry per CDR3 protein without DNA. The sample table sets out around 230,000 distinct CDR3 sequences. Sample: blood. The receptors here all came from a human donor with ulcerative colitis or Crohn's disease, or a healthy co-twin of an affected twin (not recorded which).

The chain carries TRBV28 and TRBJ2-5; TCRdb picks TRBD2, but there is no DNA to check that call. The CDR3 has 13 amino acids. CDR1 and CDR2 (germline): MDHEN, SYDVKM. The CDR3 loop is CASSFPSLETQYF.

V usage is TRBV20-1 and J usage is TRBJ2-7. This CDR3 has 13 residues. CDR1 is DFQATT, CDR2 SNEGSKA, per germline (reference sequence). The CDR3 spells CSASGRTSYEQYF.

J is TRBJ2-6 and V is TRBV7-9; the D call of TRBD2 rests on TCRdb alone, since no DNA is present to check it. Looked up from germline, CDR1 is SEHNR and CDR2 is FQNEAQ (reference sequence). CDR3 length: 15 amino acids. The CDR3 reads CASSVDRLGANVLTF.

The chain employs TRBV29-1 and TRBJ2-2; with no DNA, the TCRdb D assignment of TRBD2 cannot be verified. Germline V gene sequence: CDR1 SQVTM, CDR2 ANQGSEA. The CDR3 is 16 residues long. CDR3 residues: CSVGGLAGGPDGELFF.

The chain carries TRBV5-1 and TRBJ1-2. The CDR3 is 14 residues long. Per the germline V gene, CDR1 is SGHRS and CDR2 is YFSETQ. The CDR3 spells CASSLGRSIYGYTF.

This sequence joins TRBV5-5 and TRBJ2-1; there is no DNA to check the TCRdb D call of TRBD1. CDR1 and CDR2 (germline): SGHKS, YYEKEE (reference sequence). The CDR3 is made up of 17 amino acids. The CDR3 is CASSLMGAADPFGEQFF. Full variable domain (remainder filled in from reference TRBV5-5 and TRBJ2-1): DAGVTQSPTHLIKTRGQQVTLRCSPISGHKSVSWYQQVLGQGPQFIFQYYEKEERGRGNFPDRFSARQFPNYSSELNVNALLLGDSALYLCASSLMGAADPFGEQFFGPGTRLTVL.

The chain employs TRBV20-1 and TRBJ2-7; TCRdb calls TRBD1, which cannot be checked without DNA. The CDR3 loop spans 14 amino acids. Germline V lookup: CDR1 DFQATT, CDR2 SNEGSKA (reference sequence). The CDR3 loop is CSARPTTLVYEQYF.

The chain employs TRBV7-2 and TRBJ1-4. CDR1 and CDR2 from the germline V gene are SGHTA and FQGNSA. This CDR3 is 14 amino acids long. The CDR3: CASSPWGANEKLFF.

CDR3 in amino acids: CASSLLTNTEAFF. The chain carries TRBV5-5 and TRBJ1-1. Germline V gene data show CDR1 as SGHKS and CDR2 as YYEKEE (reference sequence). The CDR3 covers 13 residues.

The gene calls are TRBV18 and TRBJ2-3; with no DNA, the TCRdb D assignment of TRBD1 cannot be verified. The CDR3 extends over 16 amino acids. Germline V gene lookup returns CDR1 KGHSH and CDR2 LQKENI. Here the CDR3 reads CASSNQGHKNTDTQYF.

The V call is TRBV5-4, the J call TRBJ2-2. Germline CDR1 is SGHNT and CDR2 is YYREEE (reference sequence). The CDR3 covers 15 residues. CDR3 sequence: CASSPRPTVTGELFF. Drawing the rest from reference TRBV5-4 and TRBJ2-2, the complete variable domain is ETGVTQSPTHLIKTRGQQVTLRCSSQSGHNTVSWYQQALGQGPQFIFQYYREEENGRGNFPPRFSGLQFPNYSSELNVNALELDDSALYLCASSPRPTVTGELFFGEGSRLTVL.

This chain links TRBV12-3 or TRBV12-4 with TRBJ1-2; TCRdb selects TRBD1, and the lack of DNA leaves this call unchecked. This CDR3 contains 14 residues. The CDR3 sequence is CASSLQRGDYGYTF.

V is TRBV20-1 and J is TRBJ2-6. The CDR3 runs to 12 residues. Per germline, CDR1 DFQATT and CDR2 SNEGSKA (reference sequence). CDR3 sequence: CSAASGANVLTF.

The chain joins TRBV3-1 to TRBJ2-5; TCRdb's assignment of TRBD1 cannot be checked, as there is no DNA. Germline loops: CDR1 LGHDT, CDR2 YNNKEL (reference sequence). The CDR3 runs to 13 residues. CDR3 residues: CASSRWGRETQYF.

The chain uses TRBV7-9 and TRBJ1-1. This CDR3 contains 12 residues. Germline V gene sequence: CDR1 SEHNR, CDR2 FQNEAQ (reference sequence). This CDR3 reads CASSHVRTEAFF.

The chain has TRBV12-5 and TRBJ2-2. Germline lookup yields CDR1 LGHNT and CDR2 FRNRAP. CDR3 length: 16 amino acids. CDR3 residues: CASGPTTLVAPGELFF.

CDR3 amino acids: CSARTGDDTEAFF. The chain combines TRBV29-1 with TRBJ1-1; the D gene TCRdb calls, TRBD1, cannot be checked with no DNA. The length of the CDR3 is 13 residues. Per germline, CDR1 SQVTM and CDR2 ANQGSEA.